This entry features one TCR beta chain sequence. As yet, its antigen is unknown. The source of the sample is a study of CD8 T cells in ankylosing spondylitis. General observations from the study: There was a TCR beta motif, made of roughly eight highly homologous variants, that appeared characteristic of ankylosing spondylitis blood. Disease-associated clones were CD8+ and fairly uncommon in peripheral blood. Significantly higher representation of disease-linked clones was reported for matched ankylosing spondylitis synovial fluid.

Quantitative 5'-RACE with molecular barcodes produced the TCR beta libraries. TCRdb processed the 5' RACE reads anew with MiXCR; each CDR3 protein has one entry. The sample has over 100,000 distinct CDR3 sequences, about an eighth seen once. The sequenced sample was blood, either unsorted or a sorted T cell fraction (not recorded which). The receptor was isolated from a female donor with ankylosing spondylitis or in good health (not recorded which).

In DNA form, the CDR3 reads TGCGCCAGCAGTCAATCCCCGGACGTCTCATGCGGGAGGGCCTACAATGAGCAGTTCTTC. Translated: CASSQSPDVSCGRAYNEQFF. This rearrangement joins TRBV23-1 to TRBJ2-1; 9 nucleotides match TRBD2. TRBV23-1 is classed as an ORF, of uncertain function. V shed 0 bases, J shed 2 bases, and the junction held 14 bases outside the gene matches. This CDR3 has 20 amino acids.